This T cell receptor (beta chain) is drawn from a study of OX40 agonist ivuxolimab in advanced cancers. Overall study findings and caveats: A proportion of nonresponders additionally exhibited low normalized T-cell clonal expansion.

As regards this clone: Its target is unknown.

Trimming took off 5 bases at V and 0 bases at J, with 11 bases between the two ends. CDR1 SGHAT and CDR2 FQNNGV come from the germline V gene. The CDR3 is 15 amino acids. TCRdb keeps only in-frame clones here, not all; method: immunoSEQ multiplex PCR. The table lists over 9,000 clones, 66% of them singletons. This TCR was recovered from an adult with an advanced solid tumor such as melanoma, head and neck, liver or kidney cancer. The genes are TRBV11-2 and TRBJ2-1; perhaps TRBD1 as D (5 bases). The source material was CD4+ or CD8+ T cells sorted from blood, sampled in a trial of the OX40 agonist ivuxolimab. This chain's CDR3 is CASSLSDSSYNEQFF. The DNA for the CDR3 is TGTGCCAGCAGCCTGAGTGACAGCTCCTACAATGAGCAGTTCTTC.